Sequencing of this T cell receptor beta chain was carried out in a study of blood T cell repertoires in COVID-19. As for the study in general: Samples of COVID-19 (acute and convalescent) were obtained from the United States, Italy and Spain. PBMCs, B-cell-depleted T cells, or T cells provided the cDNA or gDNA that made up the material.

Original data processing: Estimation of nucleated cell counts was performed using reference gene primer amplification. Only in-frame clones appear in the TCRdb table, and some are missing; sequencing was by immunoSEQ multiplex PCR. V, J and clone size were drawn from that table, and D and trimming were deduced from the DNA. The sample consists of more than 110,000 clones, about 87% of them appearing once. V was shortened by 5 bases and J by 1 base, with 14 bases between the two germline ends. CDR1 is MDHEN, CDR2 SYDVKM, per germline. The CDR3 runs 15 residues. Source material: peripheral blood. The source of this sequence is a woman aged 40 to 50 with acute or convalescent COVID-19. The J gene is TRBJ1-1, the V gene TRBV28, with D hard to call. The CDR3 bases are TGTGCCAGCAGTGAGCTTAACGGTCGGAACACTGAAGCTTTCTTT. As protein: CASSELNGRNTEAFF. The entire variable domain, with the rest obtained from reference TRBV28 and TRBJ1-1, is as follows: DVKVTQSSRYLVKRTGEKVFLECVQDMDHENMFWYRQDPGLGLRLIYFSYDVKMKEKGDIPEGYSVSREKKERFSLILESASTNQTSMYLCASSELNGRNTEAFFGQGTRLTVV.